These T cell receptor beta chains were read from a single sample in a study of identical twins. MiXCR, applied by TCRdb to the 5' RACE reads, yields one record per CDR3 protein. Of 650,000 to 750,000 distinct CDR3 sequences in the sample, approximately 21% were seen once. Separately, the same data were catalogued under a study of T cells expressing NK-cell markers.

Sequenced: PBMCs. All receptors come from a woman aged 18-30 years in good health. Each CDR3 is given with its conserved first and last residue. A D gene is named only where the DNA matches it firmly. Size values are once, few and many counts, or a class for expanded clones, and some rows have none.

cdr3_aa: CSARTSGVTDTQYF
cdr3_nt: TGCAGTGCACGGACTAGCGGGGTCACAGATACGCAGTATTTT
clone_size: .
v_call: TRBV20-1
d_call: TRBD2
j_call: TRBJ2-3

cdr3_aa: CASSAIRGGTGELFF
cdr3_nt: TGCGCCAGCAGTGCAATCCGGGGGGGGACCGGGGAGCTGTTTTTT
clone_size: many
v_call: TRBV10-1
d_call: TRBD2
j_call: TRBJ2-2

cdr3_aa: CASRRTLATNEKLFF
cdr3_nt: TGTGCCAGCAGACGGACGCTGGCAACTAATGAAAAACTGTTTTTT
clone_size: .
v_call: TRBV2
d_call: .
j_call: TRBJ1-4

cdr3_aa: CASSLEGGPGDTQYF
cdr3_nt: TGCGCCAGCAGCTTGGAGGGGGGGCCCGGAGATACGCAGTATTTT
clone_size: few
v_call: TRBV5-1
d_call: .
j_call: TRBJ2-3

cdr3_aa: CASSSLAPAKLYF
cdr3_nt: TGTGCCAGCAGTTCCTTGGCACCGGCAAAGCTGTACTTC
clone_size: .
v_call: TRBV12-3/TRBV12-4
d_call: .
j_call: TRBJ2-5

cdr3_aa: CASSLVGLAGLTDTQYF
cdr3_nt: TGCGCCAGCAGCTTAGTCGGCCTAGCGGGGTTAACAGATACGCAGTATTTT
clone_size: few
v_call: TRBV5-1
d_call: TRBD2
j_call: TRBJ2-3

cdr3_aa: CASSDSGGDQPQHF
cdr3_nt: TGCGCCAGCAGTGACAGCGGAGGGGATCAGCCCCAGCATTTT
clone_size: few
v_call: TRBV10-2
d_call: .
j_call: TRBJ1-5

cdr3_aa: CASSLVRVSQVYQETQYF
cdr3_nt: TGTGCCAGCAGCTTAGTTCGGGTTTCGCAGGTGTACCAAGAGACCCAGTACTTC
clone_size: .
v_call: TRBV11-1
d_call: .
j_call: TRBJ2-5

cdr3_aa: CASSFLLYEQFF
cdr3_nt: TGTGCCAGCAGCTTCCTGCTCTATGAGCAGTTCTTC
clone_size: .
v_call: TRBV11-2
d_call: .
j_call: TRBJ2-1

cdr3_aa: CASAYSGGSTDTQYF
cdr3_nt: TGTGCCAGCGCCTATAGCGGGGGGAGCACAGATACGCAGTATTTT
clone_size: .
v_call: TRBV6-1
d_call: TRBD2
j_call: TRBJ2-3

cdr3_aa: CASSQDPRSTDTQYF
cdr3_nt: TGTGCCAGCAGCCAAGATCCTAGGAGCACAGATACGCAGTATTTT
clone_size: few
v_call: TRBV4-2
d_call: .
j_call: TRBJ2-3

cdr3_aa: CASRSGAGTGANVLTF
cdr3_nt: TGTGCCAGCAGATCCGGCGCGGGAACTGGGGCCAACGTCCTGACTTTC
clone_size: once
v_call: TRBV7-8
d_call: .
j_call: TRBJ2-6

cdr3_aa: CASSPDRDPDTQYF
cdr3_nt: TGTGCCAGCAGCCCGGACAGGGACCCAGATACGCAGTATTTT
clone_size: few
v_call: TRBV12-3/TRBV12-4
d_call: TRBD1
j_call: TRBJ2-3

cdr3_aa: CSARTWTSGSPDHEQYF
cdr3_nt: TGCAGTGCTAGGACTTGGACTAGCGGGAGTCCGGACCACGAGCAGTACTTC
clone_size: few
v_call: TRBV20-1
d_call: TRBD2
j_call: TRBJ2-7

cdr3_aa: CSARGGRPYEQYF
cdr3_nt: TGCAGTGCTAGGGGCGGGAGGCCCTACGAGCAGTACTTC
clone_size: few
v_call: TRBV20-1
d_call: TRBD2
j_call: TRBJ2-7

cdr3_aa: CATSDRTSGRTDTQYF
cdr3_nt: TGTGCCACCAGTGATCGGACTAGCGGCCGCACAGATACGCAGTATTTT
clone_size: .
v_call: TRBV24-1
d_call: TRBD2
j_call: TRBJ2-3

cdr3_aa: CASMGGREAFF
cdr3_nt: TGTGCCAGCATGGGGGGCAGGGAAGCTTTCTTT
clone_size: .
v_call: TRBV3-1
d_call: .
j_call: TRBJ1-1

cdr3_aa: CASTLMTGGNYGYTF
cdr3_nt: TGTGCCAGCACCCTAATGACAGGGGGAAACTATGGCTACACCTTC
clone_size: .
v_call: TRBV6-2/TRBV6-3
d_call: TRBD1
j_call: TRBJ1-2

cdr3_aa: CAGGTGSSGEQYF
cdr3_nt: TGTGCCGGCGGGACAGGGTCTTCGGGGGAGCAGTACTTC
clone_size: once
v_call: TRBV18
d_call: TRBD1
j_call: TRBJ2-7

cdr3_aa: CASSEGVVGYEQYF
cdr3_nt: TGTGCCAGCAGTGAGGGGGTTGTCGGTTACGAGCAGTACTTC
clone_size: .
v_call: TRBV6-1
d_call: .
j_call: TRBJ2-7

cdr3_aa: CSARTPGGAKTQYF
cdr3_nt: TGCAGTGCTAGAACCCCAGGGGGGGCGAAGACCCAGTACTTC
clone_size: .
v_call: TRBV20-1
d_call: .
j_call: TRBJ2-5

cdr3_aa: CASSMGRPQETQYF
cdr3_nt: TGTGCCAGCAGCATGGGACGTCCCCAAGAGACCCAGTACTTC
clone_size: .
v_call: TRBV7-2
d_call: .
j_call: TRBJ2-5

cdr3_aa: CSAPTVYEQYF
cdr3_nt: TGCAGTGCCCCCACCGTATACGAGCAGTACTTC
clone_size: .
v_call: TRBV20-1
d_call: .
j_call: TRBJ2-7

cdr3_aa: CASSLAGGPEQYF
cdr3_nt: TGTGCCAGCAGCTTGGCAGGGGGCCCCGAGCAGTACTTC
clone_size: .
v_call: TRBV11-2
d_call: TRBD1
j_call: TRBJ2-7

cdr3_aa: CAIRAQETQYF
cdr3_nt: TGTGCCATCAGGGCCCAAGAGACCCAGTACTTC
clone_size: few
v_call: TRBV10-3
d_call: .
j_call: TRBJ2-5

cdr3_aa: CASSLGLFYEQYF
cdr3_nt: TGTGCCAGCAGCTTGGGACTATTCTACGAGCAGTACTTC
clone_size: .
v_call: TRBV5-5
d_call: .
j_call: TRBJ2-7

cdr3_aa: CASSPHLAGAYNEQFF
cdr3_nt: TGTGCCAGCAGCCCCCACCTAGCGGGAGCCTACAATGAGCAGTTCTTC
clone_size: .
v_call: TRBV7-2
d_call: TRBD2
j_call: TRBJ2-1

cdr3_aa: CASSQPGGSEQYF
cdr3_nt: TGTGCCAGCAGCCAACCGGGAGGAAGCGAGCAGTACTTC
clone_size: .
v_call: TRBV7-9
d_call: TRBD2
j_call: TRBJ2-7

cdr3_aa: CASSYFTGSGTDTQYF
cdr3_nt: TGTGCCAGCAGTTACTTTACAGGGAGCGGAACAGATACGCAGTATTTT
clone_size: many
v_call: TRBV6-5
d_call: .
j_call: TRBJ2-3

cdr3_aa: CSAQDREGSQPQHF
cdr3_nt: TGCAGTGCTCAGGACAGGGAAGGTTCTCAGCCCCAGCATTTT
clone_size: .
v_call: TRBV20-1
d_call: TRBD1
j_call: TRBJ1-5

cdr3_aa: CATSRDQGRLHGYTF
cdr3_nt: TGTGCCACCAGCAGAGATCAGGGCCGACTACATGGCTACACCTTC
clone_size: few
v_call: TRBV15
d_call: .
j_call: TRBJ1-2

cdr3_aa: CASSPRDSYNEQFF
cdr3_nt: TGTGCCAGCAGTCCCCGGGACTCCTACAATGAGCAGTTCTTC
clone_size: many
v_call: TRBV6-1
d_call: .
j_call: TRBJ2-1

cdr3_aa: CASSYSLGNNEQFF
cdr3_nt: TGTGCCAGCAGCTACAGCCTGGGTAACAATGAGCAGTTCTTC
clone_size: .
v_call: TRBV7-3
d_call: .
j_call: TRBJ2-1